This TCR beta chain comes out of a study of regulatory T cells in long-lasting Graves disease. This clonotype was detected many times. The time point is: newly diagnosed GD, antithyroid drugs for less than 3 months. The TCR library used RNA extracted from PBMCs. Germline V lookup: CDR1 MNHEY, CDR2 SMNVEV (reference sequence). The length of the CDR3 is 16 residues. Trimming took 4 bases from V and 3 from J; bases not matched to a gene: 9. HTBI primers from iRepertoire and Arm-PCR of CDR3 regions yielded the TCR beta libraries. TCRdb recomputed calls from the multiplex PCR reads with MiXCR, one row per CDR3 protein. The sample has some 600,000 distinct CDR3 sequences, approximately 16% seen once. The same data also went into a second study, on T cells in Graves' hyperthyroidism and ophthalmopathy. From that report: The study used the HTBI primer set for a first-round RT-PCR of the TCR CDR3.

The material was peripheral blood mononuclear cells (PBMCs), obtained at new diagnosis, from a patient treated with antithyroid drugs. This chain connects TRBV27 to TRBJ2-3; 8 bases match TRBD2. The receptor was derived from a man between 18 and 35 years old with Graves disease. Here the CDR3 DNA reads TGTGCCAGCAGTTCTTTAGCGGGAACGCCGACAGATACGCAGTATTTT. This sequence encodes CASSSLAGTPTDTQYF.